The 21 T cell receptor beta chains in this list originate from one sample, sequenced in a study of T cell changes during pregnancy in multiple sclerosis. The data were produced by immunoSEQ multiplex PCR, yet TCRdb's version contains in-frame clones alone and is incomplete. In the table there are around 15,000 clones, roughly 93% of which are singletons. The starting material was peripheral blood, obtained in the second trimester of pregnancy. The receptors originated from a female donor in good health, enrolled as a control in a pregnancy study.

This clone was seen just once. The CDR3: CASSAHITGSGDEQFF. The DNA for the CDR3 is TGTGCCAGCAGCGCCCATATTACAGGGAGCGGGGATGAGCAGTTCTTC. This rearrangement joins TRBV27 to TRBJ2-1, with a tentative D call TRBD2 (7 bases). CDR3 length: 16 amino acids. CDR1 is MNHEY, CDR2 SMNVEV, per germline (reference sequence). The V gene lost 6 bases and the J gene lost 8 bases, with 23 bases spanning the gap.

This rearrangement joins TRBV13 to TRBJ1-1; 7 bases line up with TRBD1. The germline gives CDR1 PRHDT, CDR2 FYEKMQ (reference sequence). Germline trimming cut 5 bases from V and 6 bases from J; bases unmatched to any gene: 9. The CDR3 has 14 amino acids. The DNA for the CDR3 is TGTGCCAGCAGCGCCAGGGGGACGGGGTCTGAAGCTTTCTTT. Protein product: CASSARGTGSEAFF. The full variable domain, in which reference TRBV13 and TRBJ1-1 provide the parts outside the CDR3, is AAGVIQSPRHLIKEKRETATLKCYPIPRHDTVYWYQQGPGQDPQFLISFYEKMQSDKGSIPDRFSAQQFSDYHSELNMSSLELGDSALYFCASSARGTGSEAFFGQGTRLTVV.

The CDR3 here is CASSLFTGGRETQYF. CDR3 DNA sequence: TGTGCCAGCAGCTTGTTTACAGGGGGCCGGGAGACCCAGTACTTC. The V call is TRBV5-4, the J call TRBJ2-5; TRBD1 agrees at 9 bases. Germline lookup yields CDR1 SGHNT and CDR2 YYREEE (reference sequence). CDR3 size: 15 residues. The J segment lost 5 bases and the V segment lost 1 base, leaving 6 bases of the junction unmatched.

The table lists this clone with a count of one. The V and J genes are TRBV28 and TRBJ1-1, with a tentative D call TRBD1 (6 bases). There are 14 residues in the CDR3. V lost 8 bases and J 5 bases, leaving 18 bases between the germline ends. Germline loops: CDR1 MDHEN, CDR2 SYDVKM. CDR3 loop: CASFPWGQATEAFF. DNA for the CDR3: TGTGCCAGCTTCCCCTGGGGGCAGGCGACTGAAGCTTTCTTT.

The CDR3 loop reads CASSSSAVQETQYF. Here the CDR3 DNA reads TGTGCCAGCAGTTCTAGCGCCGTCCAAGAGACCCAGTACTTC. The chain recombines TRBV27 with TRBJ2-5; D might be TRBD2 (6 bases). Deletions cut 4 bases from V and 1 base from J, with 10 bases between. The length of the CDR3 is 14 residues. Germline values: CDR1 MNHEY, CDR2 SMNVEV (reference sequence).

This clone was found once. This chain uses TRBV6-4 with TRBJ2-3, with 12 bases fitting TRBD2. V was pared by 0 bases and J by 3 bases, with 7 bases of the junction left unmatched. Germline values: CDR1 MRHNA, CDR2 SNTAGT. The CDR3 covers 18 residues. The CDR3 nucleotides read TGTGCCAGCAGTGACTCGAGTTCTAGCGGGGGGGGAACAGATACGCAGTATTTT. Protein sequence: CASSDSSSSGGGTDTQYF.

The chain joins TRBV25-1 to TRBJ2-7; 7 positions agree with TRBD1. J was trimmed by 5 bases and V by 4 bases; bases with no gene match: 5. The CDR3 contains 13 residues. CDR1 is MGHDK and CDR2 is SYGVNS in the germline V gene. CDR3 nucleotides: TGTGCCAGCAGTGCACAGGGGATGAACGAGCAGTACTTC. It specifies CASSAQGMNEQYF.

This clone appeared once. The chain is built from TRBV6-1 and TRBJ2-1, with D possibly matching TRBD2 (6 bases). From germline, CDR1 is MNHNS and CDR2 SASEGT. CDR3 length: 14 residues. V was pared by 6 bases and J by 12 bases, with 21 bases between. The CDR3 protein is CASRPFARDSGQFF. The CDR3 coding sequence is TGTGCCAGCAGACCTTTCGCCCGGGACTCCGGGCAGTTCTTC.

CDR3 sequence: CASSKGQGVLTQTQYF. For the CDR3, the DNA is TGTGCCAGCAGCAAAGGACAGGGGGTTCTGACGCAGACCCAGTACTTC. V gene TRBV11-3 combines with J gene TRBJ2-5; 10 positions match TRBD1. The germline gives CDR1 SGHNT, CDR2 YENEEA. This CDR3 spans 16 amino acids. V shed 5 bases and J 6 bases; nucleotides not matched to a gene: 12.

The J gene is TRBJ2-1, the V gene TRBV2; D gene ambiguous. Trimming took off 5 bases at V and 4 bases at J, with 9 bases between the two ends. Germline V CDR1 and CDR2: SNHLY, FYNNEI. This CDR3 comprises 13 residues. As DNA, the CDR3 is TGTGCCAGCAGTCCGACTGGTTACAATGAGCAGTTCTTC. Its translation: CASSPTGYNEQFF.

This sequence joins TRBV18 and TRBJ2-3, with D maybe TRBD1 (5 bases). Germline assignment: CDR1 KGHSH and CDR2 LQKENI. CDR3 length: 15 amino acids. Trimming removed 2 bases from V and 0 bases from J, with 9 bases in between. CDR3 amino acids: CASSPAGLSTDTQYF. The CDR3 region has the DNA TGTGCCAGCTCACCAGCAGGGCTGAGCACAGATACGCAGTATTTT.

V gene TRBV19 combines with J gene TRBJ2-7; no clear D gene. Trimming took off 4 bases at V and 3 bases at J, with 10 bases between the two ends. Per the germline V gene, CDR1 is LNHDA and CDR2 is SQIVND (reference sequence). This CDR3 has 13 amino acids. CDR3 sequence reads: CASSTSLNYEQYF. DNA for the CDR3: TGTGCCAGTAGTACCAGTCTTAACTACGAGCAGTACTTC. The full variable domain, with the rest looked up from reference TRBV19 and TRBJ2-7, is DGGITQSPKYLFRKEGQNVTLSCEQNLNHDAMYWYRQDPGQGLRLIYYSQIVNDFQKGDIAEGYSVSREKKESFPLTVTSAQKNPTAFYLCASSTSLNYEQYFGPGTRLTVT.

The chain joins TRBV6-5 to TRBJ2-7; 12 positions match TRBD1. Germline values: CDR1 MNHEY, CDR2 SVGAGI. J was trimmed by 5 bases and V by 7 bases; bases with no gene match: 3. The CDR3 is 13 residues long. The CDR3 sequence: CASNRDRGHEQYF. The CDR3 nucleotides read TGTGCCAGCAACCGGGACAGGGGGCACGAGCAGTACTTC.

The chain's CDR3 is CASSVEGYTEAFF. CDR3 coding DNA: TGCGCCAGCAGCGTGGAGGGATACACTGAAGCTTTCTTT. The chain carries TRBV10-2 and TRBJ1-1; D is unclear. The CDR3 consists of 13 residues. The V end was cut by 6 bases, the J end by 3 bases, with 11 bases between. Germline assignment: CDR1 WSHSY and CDR2 SAAADI.

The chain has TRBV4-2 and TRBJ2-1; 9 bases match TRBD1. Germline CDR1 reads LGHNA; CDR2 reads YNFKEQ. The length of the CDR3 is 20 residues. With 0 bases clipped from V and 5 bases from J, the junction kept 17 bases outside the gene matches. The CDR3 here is CASSQDDRRGQGIPDNEQFF. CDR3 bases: TGTGCCAGCAGCCAAGACGACCGTAGGGGACAGGGAATCCCTGACAATGAGCAGTTCTTC.

CDR3 in DNA: TGCGCCAGCAGCCAAGATAGACTAGCGGGAGGGTACAATGAGCAGTTCTTC. Amino acids: CASSQDRLAGGYNEQFF. The J gene is TRBJ2-1, the V gene TRBV4-3; 14 bases are shared with TRBD2. V lost 0 bases, J lost 4 bases, and 2 bases stayed unmatched. Germline V gives CDR1 LGHNA, CDR2 YSLEER. The length of the CDR3 is 17 residues.

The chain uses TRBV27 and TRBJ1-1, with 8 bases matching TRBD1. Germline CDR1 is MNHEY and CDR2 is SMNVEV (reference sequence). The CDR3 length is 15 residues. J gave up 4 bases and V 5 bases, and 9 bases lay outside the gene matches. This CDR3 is CASSLTGGEGTEAFF. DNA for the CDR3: TGTGCCAGCAGTCTTACAGGGGGAGAGGGCACTGAAGCTTTCTTT.

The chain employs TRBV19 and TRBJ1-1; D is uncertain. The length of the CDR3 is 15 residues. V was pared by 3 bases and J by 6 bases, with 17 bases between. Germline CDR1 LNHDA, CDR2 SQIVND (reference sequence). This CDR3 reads CASSIFRGYAAEAFF. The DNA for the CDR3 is TGTGCCAGTAGTATTTTTCGGGGTTACGCTGCTGAAGCTTTCTTT.

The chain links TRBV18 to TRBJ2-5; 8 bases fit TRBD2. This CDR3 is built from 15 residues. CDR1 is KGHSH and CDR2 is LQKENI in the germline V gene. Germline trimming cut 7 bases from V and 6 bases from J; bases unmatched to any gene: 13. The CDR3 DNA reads TGTGCCAGCTATGAGCCGATTAGCGGGATCAAGACCCAGTACTTC. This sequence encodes CASYEPISGIKTQYF.

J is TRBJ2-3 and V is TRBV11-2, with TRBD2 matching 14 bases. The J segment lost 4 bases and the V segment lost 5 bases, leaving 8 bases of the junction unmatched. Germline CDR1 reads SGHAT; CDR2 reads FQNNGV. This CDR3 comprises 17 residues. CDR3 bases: TGTGCCAGCAGCCCTCGCGCGACTAGCGGGAGGGCAGATACGCAGTATTTT. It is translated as CASSPRATSGRADTQYF.

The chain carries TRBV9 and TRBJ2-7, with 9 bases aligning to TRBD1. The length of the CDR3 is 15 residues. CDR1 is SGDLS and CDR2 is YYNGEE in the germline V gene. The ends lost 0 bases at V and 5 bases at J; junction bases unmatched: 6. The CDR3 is CASSVEGTGFDEQYF. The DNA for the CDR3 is TGTGCCAGCAGCGTAGAAGGGACAGGGTTTGACGAGCAGTACTTC.